Below, 20 T cell receptor beta chains from the same sample are listed, as sequenced in a study of Ad26.COV2.S vaccination and SARS-CoV-2 variants. Using immunoSEQ multiplex PCR, the repertoire was profiled, and TCRdb retains in-frame clones only, with some absent. This table holds over 450,000 clones, about 88% found once. Stated treatment: 19 received Ad26.COV2.S at low or high dose, single or two shots; roughly five received placebo; per-sample allocation not given. Samples analyzed were those drawn on day 63 after the first vaccine or placebo injection. This specimen was peripheral blood, taken in a trial of Ad26.COV2.S vaccine versus placebo. These receptors were taken from a person aged 18-60 years who received the Ad26.COV2.S COVID-19 vaccine or a placebo.

V is TRBV11-2 and J is TRBJ2-7; unclear D gene. Germline V gene sequence: CDR1 SGHAT, CDR2 FQNNGV. The CDR3 extends over 16 amino acids. V was pared by 1 base and J by 2 bases, with 15 bases between. In nucleotides, the CDR3 is TGTGCCAGCAGCTTAGTGTTAGTAGGGAACGCCTACGAGCAGTACTTC. Translation gives CASSLVLVGNAYEQYF. Filled out from reference TRBV11-2 and TRBJ2-7, the complete variable domain reads EAGVAQSPRYKIIEKRQSVAFWCNPISGHATLYWYQQILGQGPKLLIQFQNNGVVDDSQLPKDRFSAERLKGVDSTLKIQPAKLEDSAVYLCASSLVLVGNAYEQYFGPGTRLTVT.

The chain employs TRBV2 and TRBJ1-4; TRBD1 is a possible D gene (6 bases). CDR1 and CDR2 from the germline V gene are SNHLY and FYNNEI. V lost 6 bases and J 7 bases, leaving 15 bases between the germline ends. The CDR3 is 14 residues long. The CDR3 DNA follows: TGTGCCAGCAGGACCCTGGGGGGGCTTGAAAAACTGTTTTTT. Amino acid sequence: CASRTLGGLEKLFF.

V usage is TRBV5-1 and J usage is TRBJ1-1, with no clear D. Trimming took off 2 bases at V and 0 bases at J, with 11 bases between the two ends. Germline CDR1 and CDR2: SGHRS and YFSETQ. This CDR3 is built from 15 residues. CDR3 DNA: TGCGCCAGCAGCTTTCGGGTCGCGATGAACACTGAAGCTTTCTTT. This encodes CASSFRVAMNTEAFF.

This clone was seen just once. This chain links TRBV7-7 with TRBJ1-2; 10 bases line up with TRBD1. Germline CDR1 SSHAT, CDR2 FNYEAQ (reference sequence). The CDR3 has 14 amino acids. The CDR3 sequence: CATEKTGGNYGYTF. The CDR3 DNA follows: TGTGCTACCGAAAAGACAGGGGGCAACTATGGCTACACCTTC.

The J gene is TRBJ2-7, the V gene TRBV6-2 or TRBV6-3; D remains ambiguous. Germline V gene lookup returns CDR1 MNHEY and CDR2 SVGEGT. CDR3 length: 13 amino acids. Trimming took 4 bases from V and 2 from J, leaving 9 bases between them. CDR3 region: CASSFELTYEQYF. DNA for the CDR3: TGTGCCAGCAGTTTCGAGCTAACCTACGAGCAGTACTTC.

V usage is TRBV3-1 (or the pseudogene TRBV3-2) and J usage is TRBJ2-3; 10 bases match TRBD1. The germline gives CDR1 LGHDT, CDR2 YNNKEL (reference sequence). The V segment lost 3 bases and the J segment 6 bases; nucleotides outside the gene matches: 9. CDR3 size: 16 residues. The CDR3 nucleotides read TGTGCCAGCAGCCAGTGGGACAGGGGAGCGGGGGATACGCAGTATTTT. The encoded protein is CASSQWDRGAGDTQYF.

The table lists this clone with a few counts. V usage is TRBV5-1 and J usage is TRBJ1-3; perhaps TRBD1 as D (5 bases). Trimming removed 3 bases at V and 0 bases at J, with 13 bases between. The germline V gene has CDR1 SGHRS and CDR2 YFSETQ. This CDR3 is 16 amino acids long. The CDR3 loop is CASSSGLPSSGNTIYF. The CDR3 bases are TGCGCCAGCAGCTCGGGACTCCCAAGCTCTGGAAACACCATATATTTT. Full variable domain (remainder filled in from reference TRBV5-1 and TRBJ1-3): KAGVTQTPRYLIKTRGQQVTLSCSPISGHRSVSWYQQTPGQGLQFLFEYFSETQRNKGNFPGRFSGRQFSNSRSEMNVSTLELGDSALYLCASSSGLPSSGNTIYFGEGSWLTVV.

V and J are TRBV13 and TRBJ1-2; the D gene is possibly TRBD1 (6 bases). The germline gives CDR1 PRHDT, CDR2 FYEKMQ (reference sequence). V was trimmed by 1 base and J by 6 bases, leaving 12 bases between them. The CDR3 has 14 residues. For the CDR3, the DNA is TGTGCCAGCAGCTTAGCAGGCAGGGGAAATGGCTACACCTTC. Translation gives CASSLAGRGNGYTF. The whole variable domain, remainder taken from reference TRBV13 and TRBJ1-2, is AAGVIQSPRHLIKEKRETATLKCYPIPRHDTVYWYQQGPGQDPQFLISFYEKMQSDKGSIPDRFSAQQFSDYHSELNMSSLELGDSALYFCASSLAGRGNGYTFGSGTRLTVV.

As for this clone: Other DNA sequences in the sample encode the same CDR3. V is TRBV19 and J is TRBJ2-3; 10 bases align to TRBD2. The CDR3 totals 15 residues. Per germline, CDR1 LNHDA and CDR2 SQIVND (reference sequence). Unmatched junction bases numbered 1, after V lost 3 bases and J lost 1 base. The CDR3 coding sequence is TGTGCCAGTAGTATTCTAGCGGGGGGCACAGATACGCAGTATTTT. Protein: CASSILAGGTDTQYF.

A few counts support this clone. The chain links TRBV10-2 to TRBJ1-6; the match to TRBD1 covers 7 bases. This CDR3 has 15 residues. V shed 3 bases, J shed 6 bases, and the junction held 5 bases outside the gene matches. Germline CDR1 WSHSY, CDR2 SAAADI. In DNA, the CDR3 is TGCGCCAGCAGTGACCTGACAGGGAGTAATTCACCCCTCCACTTT. Residues: CASSDLTGSNSPLHF.

The CDR3 here is CSARGPGLTFF. CDR3 nucleotide sequence: TGCAGTGCTAGAGGGCCCGGGTTGACTTTCTTT. The V gene is TRBV20-1, the J gene TRBJ1-1; D remains unclear. Trimming left V 1 base short and J 12 bases short, with 12 bases between. This CDR3 is built from 11 residues. Germline CDR1 reads DFQATT; CDR2 reads SNEGSKA (reference sequence).

A remark on this clone: The sample carries other DNA sequences with the same CDR3. The chain links TRBV19 to TRBJ1-2; tentative D call: TRBD1 (6 bases). Trimming removed 3 bases from V and 8 bases from J, with 10 bases in between. Germline CDR1 is LNHDA and CDR2 is SQIVND (reference sequence). This CDR3 contains 12 residues. The CDR3, as DNA: TGTGCCAGTAGTATCGGGGGGCTGGGCTACACCTTC. Amino acid sequence: CASSIGGLGYTF.

The chain recombines TRBV3-1 (or the pseudogene TRBV3-2) with TRBJ1-6, with TRBD1 as a possible D gene (6 bases). The CDR3 consists of 15 residues. Germline V CDR1 and CDR2: LGHDT, YNNKEL (reference sequence). V was clipped by 4 bases and J by 7 bases, with 14 bases between them. The CDR3 reads CASSLRQAENSPLHF. CDR3 coding DNA: TGTGCCAGCAGCCTCAGACAGGCAGAGAATTCACCCCTCCACTTT.

J is TRBJ2-1 and V is TRBV9; 9 positions agree with TRBD2. CDR1 is SGDLS, CDR2 YYNGEE, per germline. This CDR3 spans 21 amino acids. The V and J ends lost 4 bases and 6 bases, in that order; junction bases with no gene match: 26. The DNA for the CDR3 is TGTGCCAGCAGCCCCCGTTGGCCCCCCCATATAGCGGGAGCCTCGCTCAATGAGCAGTTCTTC. This sequence encodes CASSPRWPPHIAGASLNEQFF. Looking up the rest from reference TRBV9 and TRBJ2-1 gives the full variable domain: DSGVTQTPKHLITATGQRVTLRCSPRSGDLSVYWYQQSLDQGLQFLIQYYNGEERAKGNILERFSAQQFPDLHSELNLSSLELGDSALYFCASSPRWPPHIAGASLNEQFFGPGTRLTVL.

The chain is built from TRBV6-5 and TRBJ2-5, with a possible D match to TRBD2 (5 bases). The CDR3 loop spans 15 amino acids. Germline V gene data show CDR1 as MNHEY and CDR2 as SVGAGI. Trimming took off 2 bases at V and 5 bases at J, with 15 bases between the two ends. DNA of the CDR3: TGTGCCAGCAGTTACGGTGGGAGAGTTGGGGAGACCCAGTACTTC. The encoded protein is CASSYGGRVGETQYF.

The chain uses TRBV6-5 and TRBJ1-2, with D possibly being TRBD1 (6 bases). The germline V and J ends were trimmed by 0 bases and 3 bases, with 8 bases remaining between them. The V gene's germline CDR1 is MNHEY and CDR2 SVGAGI. The CDR3 is 14 residues long. The CDR3 bases are TGTGCCAGCAGTTACTCGAGGGGGGACTATGGCTACACCTTC. Residues: CASSYSRGDYGYTF.

At least ten counts were recorded for this clone. This chain links TRBV28 with TRBJ2-4; 7 bases are shared with TRBD1. The germline V gene encodes CDR1 MDHEN and CDR2 SYDVKM. Trimming took 8 bases from V and 6 from J; bases not matched to a gene: 13. The CDR3 is made up of 15 amino acids. In DNA form, the CDR3 reads TGTGCCAGCGCCGTCACAGAGGGGGCGATAAACATTCAGTACTTC. Translation: CASAVTEGAINIQYF.

V gene TRBV28 combines with J gene TRBJ2-5; 8 bases align to TRBD1. Germline CDR1 is MDHEN and CDR2 is SYDVKM. The J segment lost 4 bases and the V segment lost 5 bases, leaving 3 bases of the junction unmatched. CDR3 length: 13 residues. The CDR3 DNA sequence: TGTGCCAGCAGTCCGGGACAGGTAGAGACCCAGTACTTC. This encodes CASSPGQVETQYF. Together with reference TRBV28 and TRBJ2-5, the CDR3 gives the full variable domain: DVKVTQSSRYLVKRTGEKVFLECVQDMDHENMFWYRQDPGLGLRLIYFSYDVKMKEKGDIPEGYSVSREKKERFSLILESASTNQTSMYLCASSPGQVETQYFGPGTRLLVL.

The CDR3 region has the DNA TGCGCCAGTAGGACAGGGGATAATTCACCCCTCCACTTT. This gives the protein CASRTGDNSPLHF. J is TRBJ1-6 and V is TRBV4-1, with TRBD1 matching 9 bases. This CDR3 has 13 amino acids. The trim removed 9 bases at V and 5 bases at J, leaving 2 bases unmatched. CDR1 is MGHRA and CDR2 is YSYEKL in the germline V gene.

The V gene is TRBV5-1, the J gene TRBJ2-7, with 7 bases matching TRBD1. Germline V gene data show CDR1 as SGHRS and CDR2 as YFSETQ. The CDR3 covers 12 residues. Trimming cost V 4 bases and J 5 bases; bases outside gene matches: 3. The CDR3, as DNA: TGCGCCAGCAGCACGACAGGGAACGAGCAGTACTTC. Translating it yields CASSTTGNEQYF. The entire variable domain, with the rest obtained from reference TRBV5-1 and TRBJ2-7, is as follows: KAGVTQTPRYLIKTRGQQVTLSCSPISGHRSVSWYQQTPGQGLQFLFEYFSETQRNKGNFPGRFSGRQFSNSRSEMNVSTLELGDSALYLCASSTTGNEQYFGPGTRLTVT.